This T cell receptor beta chain was captured in a study of shared clonotypes between healthy human individuals. The V end lost 5 bases, the J end lost 2 bases, and 6 bases lay between the germline ends. From germline, CDR1 is MNHNY and CDR2 SVGAGI (reference sequence). The CDR3 is 13 residues long. The table came from immunoSEQ multiplex PCR; TCRdb's copy has only in-frame clones and leaves some out. The sample carries roughly 2.1 million clones, roughly 91% recorded once. Only CD45RO-negative cells positively selected for CCR7 counted as naive CD8 cells, so terminally differentiated effector memory CD45RA+ cells were excluded.

The clonotype comes from a young man in good health. Some clones in this sample may be carry-over from other donors' samples. This rearrangement joins TRBV6-6 to TRBJ2-2; D is unclear. Sequenced: naive CD8+ T cells from PBMCs. This CDR3 is CASSQINTGELFF. CDR3 in DNA: TGTGCCAGCAGTCAAATCAACACCGGGGAGCTGTTTTTT.